The 14 T cell receptor beta chains below come from one sample, sequenced in a study of blood T cell repertoires in COVID-19. TCRdb's copy holds only in-frame clones and misses some; the assay was immunoSEQ multiplex PCR. Of 230,000 or so clones detected, approximately 85% appear once; the ten largest clones hold about 7%. Sequencing was carried out using PBMCs or T cells enriched from blood (not recorded which). Source of these receptors: a woman aged 50 to 65 who had been exposed to COVID-19.

The V gene is TRBV19, the J gene TRBJ1-2; no firm D call. Germline V gene data show CDR1 as LNHDA and CDR2 as SQIVND (reference sequence). CDR3 size: 14 residues. Trimming took 4 bases from V and 4 from J, leaving 13 bases between them. The CDR3 sequence: CASSRPQTIYGYTF. The DNA of the CDR3 is TGTGCCAGTAGTAGACCGCAGACTATCTATGGCTACACCTTC. The full variable domain, completed using reference TRBV19 and TRBJ1-2, is DGGITQSPKYLFRKEGQNVTLSCEQNLNHDAMYWYRQDPGQGLRLIYYSQIVNDFQKGDIAEGYSVSREKKESFPLTVTSAQKNPTAFYLCASSRPQTIYGYTFGSGTRLTVV.

V is TRBV3-1 (or the pseudogene TRBV3-2) and J is TRBJ1-3, with 9 bases that match TRBD1. The CDR3 sequence is 15 residues long. The germline gives CDR1 LGHDT, CDR2 YNNKEL (reference sequence). The V gene end was trimmed by 1 base and the J gene end by 5 bases; junction bases not matched to a gene: 3. CDR3 region: CASSQGDRDRNTIYF. In DNA, the CDR3 is TGTGCCAGCAGCCAAGGGGACAGGGATCGAAACACCATATATTTT.

V is TRBV28 and J is TRBJ1-2; D is undetermined. Germline CDR1 and CDR2: MDHEN and SYDVKM. The CDR3 sequence is 13 residues long. The V end was cut by 6 bases, the J end by 3 bases, with 11 bases between. The DNA for the CDR3 is TGTGCCAGCAGGGTTTTGGCGGACTATGGCTACACCTTC. Encoded protein: CASRVLADYGYTF.

The chain has TRBV6-2 or TRBV6-3 and TRBJ2-7; 7 bases align to TRBD1. CDR1 and CDR2 from the germline V gene are MNHEY and SVGEGT. This CDR3 comprises 13 residues. J was trimmed by 5 bases and V by 4 bases; bases with no gene match: 5. The CDR3 coding sequence is TGTGCCAGCAGTTCCCGTGACAGGGACGAGCAGTACTTC. The encoded protein is CASSSRDRDEQYF.

The chain joins TRBV11-2 to TRBJ1-1; the D gene is possibly TRBD1 (5 bases). Deletions cut 4 bases from V and 8 bases from J, with 17 bases between. The CDR3 length is 14 residues. Per the germline V gene, CDR1 is SGHAT and CDR2 is FQNNGV. CDR3 DNA sequence: TGTGCCAGCAGCTCACCCCTCGACGGACACGAAGCTTTCTTT. Amino acid sequence: CASSSPLDGHEAFF.

CDR3 loop: CASSTTGGGDSFF. CDR3 nucleotide sequence: TGTGCCAGTAGTACCACAGGGGGTGGGGACTCTTTCTTT. This chain joins TRBV19 and TRBJ1-1, with TRBD1 matching 8 bases. Germline assignment: CDR1 LNHDA and CDR2 SQIVND (reference sequence). There are 13 residues in the CDR3. With 4 bases clipped from V and 12 bases from J, the junction kept 10 bases outside the gene matches.

This rearrangement joins TRBV19 to TRBJ1-1; D not resolved. Trimming took 4 bases from V and 4 from J, leaving 19 bases between them. The CDR3 extends over 16 amino acids. CDR1 is LNHDA, CDR2 SQIVND, per germline (reference sequence). Here the CDR3 DNA reads TGTGCCAGTAGTAAGCCTACGGGAGGGCTGGCCACTGAAGCTTTCTTT. It yields the protein CASSKPTGGLATEAFF.

The sample holds one count of this clone. V is TRBV25-1 and J is TRBJ1-6, with D perhaps TRBD1 (5 bases). The CDR3 contains 16 residues. The V end was cut by 3 bases, the J end by 7 bases, with 16 bases between. Germline assignment: CDR1 MGHDK and CDR2 SYGVNS. CDR3: CASSDGGGATNSPLHF. DNA of the CDR3: TGTGCCAGCAGTGATGGGGGAGGGGCGACGAATTCACCCCTCCACTTT.

The J gene is TRBJ2-1, the V gene TRBV28; D gene ambiguous. The CDR3 runs 15 residues. V lost 5 bases and J 0 bases, leaving 11 bases between the germline ends. The germline gives CDR1 MDHEN, CDR2 SYDVKM. The CDR3 sequence is CASSPFFSSYNEQFF. For the CDR3, the DNA is TGTGCCAGCAGTCCATTCTTTAGCTCCTACAATGAGCAGTTCTTC.

The gene calls are TRBV10-3 and TRBJ2-5; 9 positions match TRBD2. Germline V gene sequence: CDR1 ENHRY, CDR2 SYGVKD. This CDR3 has 15 amino acids. The V and J ends lost 6 bases and 5 bases, in that order; junction bases with no gene match: 10. The CDR3 loop is CAIRRGTSQGETQYF. The CDR3 nucleotides read TGTGCCATCAGGAGGGGGACTAGCCAGGGGGAGACCCAGTACTTC.

This sequence joins TRBV5-1 and TRBJ2-5; the D gene is possibly TRBD1 (6 bases). With 3 bases removed from V and 1 base from J, the gap between germline ends came to 22 bases. The CDR3 loop spans 18 amino acids. Germline lookup yields CDR1 SGHRS and CDR2 YFSETQ. The CDR3 nucleotides read TGCGCCAGCAGCTACCGGGACAAAGGCCTATACCCCCAAGAGACCCAGTACTTC. It encodes CASSYRDKGLYPQETQYF.

The chain carries TRBV9 and TRBJ2-2; tentatively, D is TRBD1 (6 bases). Germline V gene data show CDR1 as SGDLS and CDR2 as YYNGEE. Trimming left V 1 base short and J 3 bases short, with 13 bases between. This CDR3 has 16 amino acids. CDR3 DNA: TGTGCCAGCAGCGTAATTACAGGGTTGGACACCGGGGAGCTGTTTTTT. It specifies CASSVITGLDTGELFF.

This chain connects TRBV2 to TRBJ2-6, with D unresolved. This CDR3 has 16 amino acids. Germline loops: CDR1 SNHLY, CDR2 FYNNEI. V shed 4 bases and J shed 2 bases, with 12 bases lying between them. The CDR3 nucleotides read TGTGCCAGCAGTGGTCTCGGAGCAGCTGGGGCCAACGTCCTGACTTTC. Its translation is CASSGLGAAGANVLTF.

This clone was recorded only once. This chain joins TRBV5-1 and TRBJ2-5, with 10 bases fitting TRBD1. The CDR3 has 14 amino acids. The germline CDR1 and CDR2 sequences are SGHRS and YFSETQ. V was clipped by 4 bases and J by 2 bases; unmatched bases: 2. The CDR3 nucleotides are TGCGCCAGCAGCCTGGACAGGGGGCAAGAGACCCAGTACTTC. This sequence encodes CASSLDRGQETQYF.